In its sample, the clone carrying this T cell receptor beta chain was seen many times. Its antigen is not identified. V shed 4 bases, J shed 8 bases, and the junction held 5 bases outside the gene matches. CDR3 length: 12 residues. Germline loops: CDR1 SQVTM, CDR2 ANQGSEA. The record originates from a study of T cells after yellow fever vaccination. Study details: Fractions of limited cellularity were prepared by means of SMART-Seq v4 Ultra Low Input.

Template switching by 5'RACE produced TCR cDNA, adding a universal primer site and UMIs. TCRdb reprocessed the 5' RACE reads via MiXCR and lists one record per CDR3 protein. The profile covers 200,000 to 250,000 distinct CDR3 sequences, with 6.9% appearing a single time and 0.85% taken by the ten largest. Study-level findings and limits: Clones from primary vaccination mostly reappeared after the booster (around 96% CD4, about 85% CD8). The bulk population could contribute abundant contaminating clonotypes to FACS-sorted repertoires.

This receptor was taken from a man aged 25-40 years who received the YFV17D yellow fever vaccine. The specimen comprised CD4+ T cells sorted from PBMCs, sampled 15 days after the yellow fever booster vaccination. This chain uses TRBV29-1 with TRBJ2-4, with 7 bases lining up with TRBD1. The CDR3 region is CSVGSGGDIQYF. The CDR3, as DNA: TGCAGCGTTGGGTCAGGGGGAGACATTCAGTACTTC.